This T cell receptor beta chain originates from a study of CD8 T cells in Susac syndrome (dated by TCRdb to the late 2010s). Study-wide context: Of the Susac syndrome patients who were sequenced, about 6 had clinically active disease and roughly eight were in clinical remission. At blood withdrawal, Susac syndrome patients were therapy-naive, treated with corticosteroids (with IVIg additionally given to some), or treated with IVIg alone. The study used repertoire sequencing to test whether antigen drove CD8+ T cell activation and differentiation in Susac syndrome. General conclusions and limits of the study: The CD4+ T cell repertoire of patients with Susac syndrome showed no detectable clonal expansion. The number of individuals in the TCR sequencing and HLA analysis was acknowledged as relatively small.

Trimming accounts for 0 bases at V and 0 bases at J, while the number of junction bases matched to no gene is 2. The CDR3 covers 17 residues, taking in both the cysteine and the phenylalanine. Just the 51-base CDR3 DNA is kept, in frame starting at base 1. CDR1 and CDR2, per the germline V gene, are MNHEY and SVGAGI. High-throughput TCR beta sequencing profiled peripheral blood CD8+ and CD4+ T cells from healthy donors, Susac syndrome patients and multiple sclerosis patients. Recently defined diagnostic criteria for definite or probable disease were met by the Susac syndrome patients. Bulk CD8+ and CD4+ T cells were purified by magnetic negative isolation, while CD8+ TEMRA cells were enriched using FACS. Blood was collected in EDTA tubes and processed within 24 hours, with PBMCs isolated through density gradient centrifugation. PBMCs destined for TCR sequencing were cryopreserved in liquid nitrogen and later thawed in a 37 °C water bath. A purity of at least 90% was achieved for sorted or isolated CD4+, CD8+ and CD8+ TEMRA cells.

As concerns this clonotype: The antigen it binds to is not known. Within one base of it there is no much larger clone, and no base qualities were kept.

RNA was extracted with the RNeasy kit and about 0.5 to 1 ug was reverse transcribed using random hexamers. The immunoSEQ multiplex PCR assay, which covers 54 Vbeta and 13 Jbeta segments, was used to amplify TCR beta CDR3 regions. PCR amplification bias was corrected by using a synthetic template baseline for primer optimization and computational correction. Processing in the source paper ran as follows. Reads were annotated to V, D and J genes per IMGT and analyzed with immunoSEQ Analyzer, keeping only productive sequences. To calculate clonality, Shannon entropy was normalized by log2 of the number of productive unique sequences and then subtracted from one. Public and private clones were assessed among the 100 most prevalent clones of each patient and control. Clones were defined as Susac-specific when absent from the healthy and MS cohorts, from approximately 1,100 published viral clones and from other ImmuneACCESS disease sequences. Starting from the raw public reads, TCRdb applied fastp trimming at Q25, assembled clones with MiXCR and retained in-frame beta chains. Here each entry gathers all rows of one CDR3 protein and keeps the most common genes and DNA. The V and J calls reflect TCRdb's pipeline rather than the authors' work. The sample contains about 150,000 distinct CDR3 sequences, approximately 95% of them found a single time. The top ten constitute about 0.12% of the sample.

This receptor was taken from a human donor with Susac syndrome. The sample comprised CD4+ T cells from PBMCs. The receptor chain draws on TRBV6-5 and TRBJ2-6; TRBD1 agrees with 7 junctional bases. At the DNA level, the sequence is TGTGCCAGCAGTTACTCGGGACAGTTCTCTGGGGCCAACGTCCTGACTTTC. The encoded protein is CASSYSGQFSGANVLTF.